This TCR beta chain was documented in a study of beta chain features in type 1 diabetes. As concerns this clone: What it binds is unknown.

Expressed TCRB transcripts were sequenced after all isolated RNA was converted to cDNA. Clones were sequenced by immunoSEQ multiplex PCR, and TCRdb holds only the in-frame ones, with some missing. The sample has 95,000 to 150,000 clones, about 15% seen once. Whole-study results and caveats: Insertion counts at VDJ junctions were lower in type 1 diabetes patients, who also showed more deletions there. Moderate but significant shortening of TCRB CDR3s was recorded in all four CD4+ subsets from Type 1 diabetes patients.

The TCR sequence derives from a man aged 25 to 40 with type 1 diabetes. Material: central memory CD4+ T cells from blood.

The CDR3 region is CASSRDQYF. The CDR3 nucleotides are TGTGCCAGCAGCAGGGACCAGTACTTC. The V and J genes are TRBV21-1 and TRBJ2-4. TRBV21-1 is deemed a pseudogene. This CDR3 spans 9 amino acids.